Presented here are 30 T cell receptor beta chains from one specimen sequenced in a study of blood T cell repertoires in COVID-19. The table came from immunoSEQ multiplex PCR; TCRdb's copy has only in-frame clones and leaves some out. The table records under 300,000 clones, approximately 85% of them present only once. The specimen sequenced was peripheral blood. The source is a man of 80 years or more with acute or convalescent COVID-19.

The chain recombines TRBV3-1 (or the pseudogene TRBV3-2) with TRBJ1-3; D remains unclear. CDR1 is LGHDT and CDR2 is YNNKEL in the germline V gene (reference sequence). Trimming cost V 1 base and J 0 bases, with 16 bases left between them. The length of the CDR3 is 18 residues. The CDR3: CASSQVLRSTSSGNTIYF. The CDR3 DNA reads as TGTGCCAGCAGCCAAGTTTTACGGAGTACGAGCTCTGGAAACACCATATATTTT.

The chain employs TRBV5-1 and TRBJ2-3, with TRBD2 matching 8 bases. V shed 5 bases and J 7 bases; nucleotides not matched to a gene: 18. Germline loops: CDR1 SGHRS, CDR2 YFSETQ. The CDR3 runs 17 residues. The CDR3 sequence is CASSSGPGGESLNTQYF. The CDR3 DNA sequence: TGCGCCAGCAGTTCCGGACCGGGAGGGGAGAGCTTAAATACGCAGTATTTT.

This clone was seen just once. The genes are TRBV5-8 and TRBJ2-2; perhaps TRBD1 as D (5 bases). The CDR3 spans 13 residues. In germline, CDR1 is SGHTS, CDR2 YDEGEE. With 4 bases removed from V and 4 bases from J, the gap between germline ends came to 8 bases. The CDR3, as DNA: TGTGCCAGCAGCCGCCAGGGCACCGGGGAGCTGTTTTTT. It yields the protein CASSRQGTGELFF.

V is TRBV11-2 and J is TRBJ2-7; D perhaps matches TRBD1 (5 bases). Trimming removed 7 bases from V and 2 bases from J, with 15 bases in between. The germline CDR1 and CDR2 sequences are SGHAT and FQNNGV. The CDR3 loop spans 14 amino acids. The CDR3 nucleotides are TGTGCCAGCACAAAAATAGACAGAACCTACGAGCAGTACTTC. The encoded protein is CASTKIDRTYEQYF. The variable domain in full, with the rest retrieved from reference TRBV11-2 and TRBJ2-7, is EAGVAQSPRYKIIEKRQSVAFWCNPISGHATLYWYQQILGQGPKLLIQFQNNGVVDDSQLPKDRFSAERLKGVDSTLKIQPAKLEDSAVYLCASTKIDRTYEQYFGPGTRLTVT.

This chain joins TRBV6-5 and TRBJ2-1; 7 bases match TRBD1. The CDR3 contains 13 residues. Unmatched junction bases numbered 6, after V lost 6 bases and J lost 7 bases. The V gene's germline CDR1 is MNHEY and CDR2 SVGAGI. The DNA of the CDR3 is TGTGCCAGCAGAGAGACAGGGTGGAATGAGCAGTTCTTC. It encodes CASRETGWNEQFF.

The sample holds a few counts of this clone. The chain links TRBV5-1 to TRBJ2-7; D perhaps matches TRBD1 (6 bases). V was clipped by 1 base and J by 2 bases, with 7 bases between them. CDR3 length: 13 residues. The germline V gene has CDR1 SGHRS and CDR2 YFSETQ. CDR3 amino acids: CASSLRTAYEQYF. CDR3 nucleotide sequence: TGCGCCAGCAGCTTGCGGACAGCCTACGAGCAGTACTTC.

In this sample, this clone turned up a few times. The rearrangement uses TRBV9 and TRBJ2-2, with TRBD2 matching 7 bases. This CDR3 is 17 amino acids long. J was trimmed by 0 bases and V by 1 base; bases with no gene match: 6. Germline V gene lookup returns CDR1 SGDLS and CDR2 YYNGEE. CDR3 amino acids: CASSVTIGTTNTGELFF. The CDR3 nucleotides are TGTGCCAGCAGCGTAACGATCGGGACTACGAACACCGGGGAGCTGTTTTTT.

The chain uses TRBV25-1 and TRBJ2-1, with D possibly being TRBD1 (6 bases). The CDR3 is 14 amino acids. Deletions cut 4 bases from V and 4 bases from J, with 11 bases between. Germline CDR1 MGHDK, CDR2 SYGVNS. The CDR3 DNA reads TGTGCCAGCAGTGCAGGACAGACATACAATGAGCAGTTCTTC. This translates into CASSAGQTYNEQFF.

J is TRBJ1-2 and V is TRBV6-5; D unresolved. Germline lookup yields CDR1 MNHEY and CDR2 SVGAGI. The CDR3 totals 13 residues. Trimming took off 7 bases at V and 4 bases at J, with 13 bases between the two ends. The DNA for the CDR3 is TGTGCCAGCATCCCCTCAGGAACCTATGGCTACACCTTC. Protein: CASIPSGTYGYTF.

This chain links TRBV27 with TRBJ1-4; 8 bases are shared with TRBD1. This CDR3 is built from 15 residues. CDR1 and CDR2 (germline): MNHEY, SMNVEV (reference sequence). Trimming took 3 bases from V and 14 from J; bases not matched to a gene: 14. CDR3 nucleotide sequence: TGTGCCAGCAGTTTCGGGGACAGGAACCTGAAAAGGCTGTTTTTT. Translating gives CASSFGDRNLKRLFF.

The chain has TRBV5-4 and TRBJ2-2, with D hard to call. Germline values: CDR1 SGHNT, CDR2 YYREEE (reference sequence). V was cut by 3 bases and J by 8 bases, with 8 bases left in between. This CDR3 is built from 12 residues. Here the CDR3 DNA reads TGTGCCAGCAGCTCTCCCGGGGGGGAGCTGTTTTTT. Its protein product is CASSSPGGELFF.

The gene calls are TRBV27 and TRBJ1-4; D is possibly TRBD1 (5 bases). The length of the CDR3 is 14 residues. CDR1 is MNHEY and CDR2 is SMNVEV in the germline V gene (reference sequence). Trimming shortened V by 5 bases and J by 3 bases, and 10 bases separated the two germline ends. CDR3 protein: CASSRGGANEKLFF. DNA of the CDR3: TGTGCCAGCAGTCGGGGAGGGGCTAATGAAAAACTGTTTTTT.

V and J are TRBV5-6 and TRBJ2-7; no reliable D call. CDR3 size: 14 residues. From germline, CDR1 is SGHDT and CDR2 YYEEEE. The V end lost 4 bases, the J end lost 4 bases, and 15 bases lay between the germline ends. The CDR3 sequence is CASSGYLDRYEQYF. The CDR3 nucleotides are TGTGCCAGCAGCGGGTACCTAGACCGATACGAGCAGTACTTC.

This chain connects TRBV6-5 to TRBJ1-2; maybe TRBD1 (5 bases). CDR1 MNHEY and CDR2 SVGAGI come from the germline V gene. The V and J ends lost 2 bases and 6 bases respectively, with 16 bases between them. The CDR3 extends over 15 amino acids. The CDR3 bases are TGTGCCAGCAGTTACGGGGGGAGTTCTGGGGATGGCTACACCTTC. It is translated as CASSYGGSSGDGYTF.

The V gene is TRBV10-3, the J gene TRBJ1-5, with D unresolved. The germline CDR1 and CDR2 sequences are ENHRY and SYGVKD. The CDR3 spans 15 residues. With 6 bases removed from V and 0 bases from J, the gap between germline ends came to 12 bases. The CDR3 loop is CAIRSEAASNQPQHF. In DNA form, the CDR3 reads TGTGCCATCAGGTCGGAGGCAGCTAGCAATCAGCCCCAGCATTTT.

This chain uses TRBV6-5 with TRBJ1-1; 7 bases match TRBD1. V lost 6 bases to trimming and J lost 0 bases; unmatched junction nucleotides: 7. This CDR3 region has 15 residues. Germline-derived CDR1 and CDR2 are MNHEY and SVGAGI. The CDR3 here is CASRPQGGMNTEAFF. CDR3 DNA sequence: TGTGCCAGCAGACCTCAGGGGGGAATGAACACTGAAGCTTTCTTT.

The J gene is TRBJ1-1, the V gene TRBV27; the D gene is possibly TRBD1 (6 bases). CDR3 length equals 15 residues. Trimming took off 5 bases at V and 0 bases at J, with 13 bases between the two ends. CDR1 is MNHEY, CDR2 SMNVEV, per germline (reference sequence). As DNA, the CDR3 is TGTGCCAGCAGTCTATGGGGGGGCTTGAACACTGAAGCTTTCTTT. It specifies CASSLWGGLNTEAFF.

This chain uses TRBV14 with TRBJ1-1, with no clear D. Germline values: CDR1 SGHDN, CDR2 FVKESK. Trimming pared 0 bases from V and 7 bases from J, leaving 15 bases between. This CDR3 spans 15 amino acids. CDR3 DNA: TGTGCCAGCAGCCAAGATTCCAGACTTTGGAGTGAAGCTTTCTTT. It codes for CASSQDSRLWSEAFF.

This clone was picked up one time. The V call is TRBV28, the J call TRBJ2-7; 8 positions agree with TRBD2. The J segment lost 5 bases and the V segment lost 6 bases, leaving 12 bases of the junction unmatched. The CDR3 is made up of 15 amino acids. Germline values: CDR1 MDHEN, CDR2 SYDVKM. The CDR3 DNA is TGTGCCAGCAGATTAATCGGGACTAGTCCCCACGAGCAGTACTTC. This translates into CASRLIGTSPHEQYF.

V gene TRBV6-5 combines with J gene TRBJ1-6; 7 nucleotides match TRBD1. The CDR3 consists of 15 residues. The germline CDR1 and CDR2 sequences are MNHEY and SVGAGI. The junction had 6 bases not matched to a gene; V was cut back by 5 bases and J by 5 bases. CDR3 residues: CASSHTGTDNSPLHF. In DNA form, the CDR3 reads TGTGCCAGCAGTCACACCGGGACAGATAATTCACCCCTCCACTTT.

The V call is TRBV14, the J call TRBJ1-1, with D unclear. The CDR3 sequence is 15 residues long. CDR1 is SGHDN, CDR2 FVKESK, per germline. Trimming cost V 0 bases and J 5 bases, with 13 bases left between them. DNA of the CDR3: TGTGCCAGCAGCCAAGACACCCTTTATCGGACTGAAGCTTTCTTT. Residues: CASSQDTLYRTEAFF.

The chain employs TRBV6-2 or TRBV6-3 and TRBJ1-5; no reliable D call. V lost 2 bases and J 2 bases, leaving 10 bases between the germline ends. Germline V CDR1 and CDR2: MNHEY, SVGEGT. There are 15 residues in the CDR3. The CDR3 sequence: CASSYTHSGNQPQHF. The CDR3 region has the DNA TGTGCCAGCAGTTACACCCACTCGGGCAATCAGCCCCAGCATTTT.

V and J are TRBV7-2 and TRBJ2-1, with D maybe TRBD2 (6 bases). The CDR3 loop spans 14 amino acids. V lost 6 bases to trimming and J lost 10 bases, with 19 bases between them. Germline assignment: CDR1 SGHTA and CDR2 FQGNSA. CDR3 sequence (DNA): TGTGCCAGCAGGGCGGGGCCTAGTTCGTACGAGCAGTTCTTC. It encodes CASRAGPSSYEQFF.

A single count supports this clone. A junction boundary mismatches the germline segment, possibly from a read error. The V and J genes are TRBV3-1 (or the pseudogene TRBV3-2) and TRBJ2-2; TRBD2 agrees at 9 bases. CDR1 LGHDT and CDR2 YNNKEL come from the germline V gene (reference sequence). The CDR3 spans 16 residues. The CDR3 sequence: CASSQVGLAKTGELFF. CDR3 bases: TGTGCCAGCAGCCAGGTAGGACTAGCGAAAACCGGGGAGCTGTTTTTT.

This chain connects TRBV19 to TRBJ2-3, with 8 bases aligning to TRBD2. The trim removed 5 bases at V and 0 bases at J, leaving 4 bases unmatched. Germline CDR1 reads LNHDA; CDR2 reads SQIVND (reference sequence). This CDR3 region has 15 residues. DNA for the CDR3: TGTGCCAGTAGTTCGGAGCGGGGGAGCACAGATACGCAGTATTTT. It translates to CASSSERGSTDTQYF.

This chain links TRBV29-1 with TRBJ2-1; D is perhaps TRBD2 (6 bases). In germline, CDR1 is SQVTM, CDR2 ANQGSEA. The CDR3 loop spans 13 amino acids. Trimming removed 4 bases at V and 3 bases at J, with 10 bases between. The CDR3 loop is CSVAGGNYNEQFF. Written as DNA, the CDR3 is TGCAGCGTTGCTGGCGGGAACTACAATGAGCAGTTCTTC.

V gene TRBV10-3 combines with J gene TRBJ2-7; D gene ambiguous. There are 15 residues in the CDR3. Trimming cost V 0 bases and J 0 bases, with 9 bases left between them. Looked up from germline, CDR1 is ENHRY and CDR2 is SYGVKD. This CDR3 reads CAISESFESSYEQYF. In DNA form, the CDR3 reads TGTGCCATCAGTGAGTCGTTTGAGAGCTCCTACGAGCAGTACTTC.

This chain connects TRBV7-3 to TRBJ1-1; perhaps TRBD1 as D (5 bases). The V end was cut by 3 bases, the J end by 5 bases, with 10 bases between. Germline V gene sequence: CDR1 SGHTA, CDR2 FQGTGA. This CDR3 comprises 13 residues. The CDR3 loop reads CASSFTGGTEAFF. CDR3 nucleotides: TGTGCCAGCAGCTTCACCGGGGGGACTGAAGCTTTCTTT.

Comment on this clone: Other DNA sequences in this specimen translate into the identical CDR3. V gene TRBV5-1 combines with J gene TRBJ2-7; D may be TRBD1 (6 bases). Trimming stripped 3 bases from V and 3 bases from J, with 10 bases between. The CDR3 length is 13 residues. Germline V lookup: CDR1 SGHRS, CDR2 YFSETQ. The CDR3 region is CASSSTGNYEQYF. In DNA form, the CDR3 reads TGCGCCAGCAGCTCGACAGGTAACTACGAGCAGTACTTC.

The chain combines TRBV28 with TRBJ1-2; 11 bases align to TRBD1. Trimming at V came to 2 bases and at J to 2 bases, leaving 1 base not matched to a gene. The CDR3 is 15 amino acids. Per germline, CDR1 MDHEN and CDR2 SYDVKM. CDR3 DNA sequence: TGTGCCAGCAGTTTAGGGACAGGGGGAAACTATGGCTACACCTTC. Its protein is CASSLGTGGNYGYTF.